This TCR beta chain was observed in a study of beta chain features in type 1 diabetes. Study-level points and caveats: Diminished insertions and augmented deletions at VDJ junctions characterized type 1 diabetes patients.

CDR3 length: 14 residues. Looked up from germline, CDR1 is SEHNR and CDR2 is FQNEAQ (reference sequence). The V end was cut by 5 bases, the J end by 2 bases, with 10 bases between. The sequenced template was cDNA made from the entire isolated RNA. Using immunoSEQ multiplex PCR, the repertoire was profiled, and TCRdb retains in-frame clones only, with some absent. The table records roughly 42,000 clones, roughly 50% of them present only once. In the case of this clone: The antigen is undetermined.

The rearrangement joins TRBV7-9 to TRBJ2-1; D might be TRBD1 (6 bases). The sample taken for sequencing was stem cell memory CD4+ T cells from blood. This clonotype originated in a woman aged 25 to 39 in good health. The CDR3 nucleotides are TGTGCCAGCAGCCCACGACAGGCCTACAATGAGCAGTTCTTC. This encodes CASSPRQAYNEQFF. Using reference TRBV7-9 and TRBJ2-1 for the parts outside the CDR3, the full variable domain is DTGVSQNPRHKITKRGQNVTFRCDPISEHNRLYWYRQTLGQGPEFLTYFQNEAQLEKSRLLSDRFSAERPKGSFSTLEIQRTEQGDSAMYLCASSPRQAYNEQFFGPGTRLTVL.